Shown below are 26 T cell receptor beta chains from a single sample sequenced in a study of T cells in narcolepsy. Data came from immunoSEQ multiplex PCR; TCRdb stores just in-frame clones and leaves some out. This table holds roughly 25,000 clones, almost 85% found once. Sequences were obtained from memory (CD45RA-) CD4+ T cells from blood. The source of these receptors is a human donor in good health.

V is TRBV10-3 and J is TRBJ2-5, with D possibly being TRBD1 or TRBD2 (7 bases each). The CDR3 runs 15 residues. Germline loops: CDR1 ENHRY, CDR2 SYGVKD. Trimming took off 10 bases at V and 2 bases at J, with 20 bases between the two ends. In DNA form, the CDR3 reads TGTGCCACCTGTGAATCGGGGGGACAGCAAGAGACCCAGTACTTC. It is translated as CATCESGGQQETQYF.

The chain has TRBV2 and TRBJ1-5; D may be TRBD1 (6 bases). Germline CDR1 is SNHLY and CDR2 is FYNNEI. Between the trimmed V and J ends, which lost 6 bases and 7 bases, there was a span of 19 bases. This CDR3 has 15 amino acids. CDR3 region: CASSSNLGGGQPQHF. The CDR3 region has the DNA TGTGCCAGCAGCTCAAACCTCGGTGGGGGCCAGCCCCAGCATTTT.

This chain connects TRBV6-1 to TRBJ1-1; D remains ambiguous. The CDR3 has 14 residues. Germline assignment: CDR1 MNHNS and CDR2 SASEGT. Trimming cost V 5 bases and J 2 bases, with 12 bases left between them. CDR3 sequence reads: CASSSHGGNTEAFF. CDR3 coding DNA: TGTGCCAGCAGTTCCCATGGCGGCAACACTGAAGCTTTCTTT.

The chain uses TRBV30 and TRBJ1-3, with D possibly TRBD1 on 5 matching bases. In germline, CDR1 is GTSNPN, CDR2 SVGIG (reference sequence). Trimming removed 4 bases at V and 0 bases at J, with 19 bases between. The CDR3 totals 17 residues. CDR3 amino acids: CAWKTKSGARSGNTIYF. Here the CDR3 DNA reads TGTGCCTGGAAAACCAAAAGCGGGGCCCGCTCTGGAAACACCATATATTTT.

This chain connects TRBV27 to TRBJ2-7; TRBD2 aligns across 9 bases. This CDR3 region has 16 residues. V was pared by 5 bases and J by 1 base, with 9 bases of the junction left unmatched. Germline V gene lookup returns CDR1 MNHEY and CDR2 SMNVEV (reference sequence). CDR3 loop: CASSVLAGVASYEQYF. DNA of the CDR3: TGTGCCAGCAGTGTCTTAGCGGGAGTGGCGTCCTACGAGCAGTACTTC.

This clone appeared once. The chain joins TRBV14 to TRBJ1-2; no definite D call. The germline V and J ends were trimmed by 1 base and 8 bases, with 8 bases remaining between them. This CDR3 has 12 amino acids. CDR1 is SGHDN and CDR2 is FVKESK in the germline V gene. CDR3 sequence: CASSQVGSGYTF. As DNA, the CDR3 is TGTGCCAGCAGCCAAGTAGGTTCCGGCTACACCTTC.

The gene calls are TRBV4-2 and TRBJ1-1; no firm D call. CDR3 length: 13 residues. Looked up from germline, CDR1 is LGHNA and CDR2 is YNFKEQ. V dropped 1 base and J dropped 1 base, with 4 bases sitting between them. The CDR3 reads CASSQGQNTEAFF. The CDR3, as DNA: TGTGCCAGCAGCCAAGGACAGAACACTGAAGCTTTCTTT.

The chain carries TRBV7-2 and TRBJ2-1; D not certain. V gave up 8 bases and J gave up 5 bases, with 4 bases separating them. This CDR3 spans 10 amino acids. CDR1 SGHTA and CDR2 FQGNSA come from the germline V gene. The CDR3 spells CASSNNEQFF. CDR3 sequence (DNA): TGTGCCAGCTCTAACAATGAGCAGTTCTTC.

About this clone itself: Different DNA sequences within this sample yield the same CDR3. The chain couples TRBV7-8 to TRBJ1-1; D call uncertain. This CDR3 region has 15 residues. Germline lookup yields CDR1 SGHVS and CDR2 FQNEAQ. The V end was cut by 1 base, the J end by 2 bases, with 11 bases between. CDR3 in amino acids: CASSLERSVNTEAFF. CDR3 nucleotides: TGTGCCAGCAGCTTAGAAAGGTCGGTCAACACTGAAGCTTTCTTT.

The rearrangement links TRBV28 to TRBJ2-7; D assignment may be TRBD1 or TRBD2 (6 bases each). Germline-derived CDR1 and CDR2 are MDHEN and SYDVKM. V gave up 6 bases and J gave up 7 bases, with 13 bases separating them. The CDR3 loop spans 12 amino acids. CDR3 nucleotides: TGTGCCAGCAGAATGGGGGCGGGGGAGCAGTACTTC. Amino acids: CASRMGAGEQYF.

This chain uses TRBV11-3 with TRBJ2-7; 7 bases match TRBD1. Per the germline V gene, CDR1 is SGHNT and CDR2 is YENEEA. V gave up 2 bases and J gave up 3 bases; unmatched junction bases: 4. The CDR3 sequence is 14 residues long. Written as DNA, the CDR3 is TGTGCCAGCAGCTTAATAACAGGGGACTACGAGCAGTACTTC. Protein product: CASSLITGDYEQYF.

The chain recombines TRBV28 with TRBJ2-7; 8 bases are shared with TRBD2. Unmatched junction bases numbered 15, after V lost 9 bases and J lost 5 bases. The CDR3 sequence is 15 residues long. Germline values: CDR1 MDHEN, CDR2 SYDVKM. CDR3 amino acids: CASLERGGSTNEQYF. The CDR3 region has the DNA TGTGCCAGTCTAGAACGGGGGGGTTCAACTAACGAGCAGTACTTC.

The chain is built from TRBV11-2 and TRBJ1-6, with D unclear. Germline V gives CDR1 SGHAT, CDR2 FQNNGV. Trimming took off 5 bases at V and 5 bases at J, with 16 bases between the two ends. The CDR3 consists of 16 residues. The CDR3 DNA is TGTGCCAGCAGCCCTGAAGGTCGGGGAAATAATTCACCCCTCCACTTT. Amino acid sequence: CASSPEGRGNNSPLHF. Full variable domain (remainder filled in from reference TRBV11-2 and TRBJ1-6): EAGVAQSPRYKIIEKRQSVAFWCNPISGHATLYWYQQILGQGPKLLIQFQNNGVVDDSQLPKDRFSAERLKGVDSTLKIQPAKLEDSAVYLCASSPEGRGNNSPLHFGNGTRLTVT.

This chain joins TRBV2 and TRBJ2-7; TRBD2 is a possible D gene (6 bases). The germline gives CDR1 SNHLY, CDR2 FYNNEI. The CDR3 extends over 15 amino acids. The V end lost 5 bases, the J end lost 3 bases, and 17 bases lay between the germline ends. The CDR3 DNA follows: TGTGCCAGCAGTTCGCAGGCAGGGAGGAACTACGAGCAGTACTTC. Protein: CASSSQAGRNYEQYF.

The chain links TRBV6-1 to TRBJ2-1; 9 bases are a match to TRBD1. Trimming cost V 9 bases and J 1 base; bases outside gene matches: 1. The CDR3 runs to 13 residues. The germline V gene encodes CDR1 MNHNS and CDR2 SASEGT. DNA of the CDR3: TGTGCCAGTGACAGGGGGTCCTACAATGAGCAGTTCTTC. Protein: CASDRGSYNEQFF.

This clone has just one count. CDR3 protein: CASTMTGRASPLHF. The CDR3 DNA reads TGTGCCAGCACCATGACAGGGCGGGCTTCACCCCTCCACTTT. This chain links TRBV28 with TRBJ1-6; 7 positions agree with TRBD1. The CDR3 runs 14 residues. Germline CDR1 MDHEN, CDR2 SYDVKM. Trimming took 7 bases from V and 9 from J; bases not matched to a gene: 9.

The J gene is TRBJ2-1, the V gene TRBV7-2; possible D gene TRBD1, 7 bases. Trimming shortened V by 1 base and J by 6 bases, and 13 bases separated the two germline ends. The CDR3 runs 15 residues. Germline lookup yields CDR1 SGHTA and CDR2 FQGNSA. The CDR3 bases are TGTGCCAGCAGCTTAGGTGGCAGGGGGGTCAATGAGCAGTTCTTC. Translating it yields CASSLGGRGVNEQFF.

The chain links TRBV2 to TRBJ1-2; D gene ambiguous. Trimming shortened V by 4 bases and J by 4 bases, and 13 bases separated the two germline ends. The CDR3 is 14 residues long. CDR1 and CDR2 from the germline V gene are SNHLY and FYNNEI. Written as DNA, the CDR3 is TGTGCCAGCAGTGTCGGGAGGAGAGGCTATGGCTACACCTTC. The encoded protein is CASSVGRRGYGYTF.

V is TRBV19 and J is TRBJ2-1, with 7 bases fitting TRBD2. Germline CDR1 reads LNHDA; CDR2 reads SQIVND (reference sequence). The trim removed 1 base at V and 4 bases at J, leaving 4 bases unmatched. This CDR3 has 15 residues. The CDR3, as DNA: TGTGCCAGTAGTATAGCGGGACTACTTTACAATGAGCAGTTCTTC. It translates to CASSIAGLLYNEQFF.

This clone was picked up a small number of times. The chain is built from TRBV19 and TRBJ2-7; D remains unclear. This CDR3 is 14 amino acids long. Germline CDR1 is LNHDA and CDR2 is SQIVND (reference sequence). Trimming removed 2 bases at V and 7 bases at J, with 15 bases between. In nucleotides, the CDR3 is TGTGCCAGTAGTATAATGCAGGCAAACCCGGAGCAGTACTTC. Amino acids: CASSIMQANPEQYF.

The rearrangement joins TRBV5-1 to TRBJ2-1; 9 bases match TRBD2. This CDR3 has 15 amino acids. Germline loops: CDR1 SGHRS, CDR2 YFSETQ. The trim removed 0 bases at V and 8 bases at J, leaving 6 bases unmatched. CDR3 region: CASSLEVAGVDEQFF. CDR3 coding DNA: TGCGCCAGCAGCTTGGAGGTAGCGGGAGTTGATGAGCAGTTCTTC.

This clone was counted a single time. The V and J genes are TRBV5-4 and TRBJ2-7, with 7 bases that match TRBD1. Germline assignment: CDR1 SGHNT and CDR2 YYREEE (reference sequence). The CDR3 sequence is 15 residues long. The V and J ends lost 0 bases and 0 bases, in that order; junction bases with no gene match: 3. The DNA of the CDR3 is TGTGCCAGCAGCTTGGGACAGGGAAGCTCCTACGAGCAGTACTTC. Encoded protein: CASSLGQGSSYEQYF.

The chain uses TRBV28 and TRBJ1-4; D gene uncertain. CDR1 is MDHEN, CDR2 SYDVKM, per germline. Deletions cut 3 bases from V and 5 bases from J, with 4 bases between. There are 12 residues in the CDR3. As DNA, the CDR3 is TGTGCCAGCAGTTTGCCGAATGAAAAACTGTTTTTT. As protein: CASSLPNEKLFF.

This chain connects TRBV28 to TRBJ1-5; D is undetermined. V lost 7 bases, J lost 2 bases, and 18 bases lay in between. Germline lookup yields CDR1 MDHEN and CDR2 SYDVKM. The CDR3 runs to 16 residues. The DNA for the CDR3 is TGTGCCAGCAACACTAGGGAGGGTCAGGGCAATCAGCCCCAGCATTTT. This gives the protein CASNTREGQGNQPQHF.

This clone was seen just once. This chain connects TRBV6-1 to TRBJ1-5; a weak D match, TRBD1 (5 bases). The CDR3 runs to 16 residues. V lost 0 bases, J lost 6 bases, and 15 bases lay in between. The germline V gene has CDR1 MNHNS and CDR2 SASEGT. The DNA for the CDR3 is TGTGCCAGCAGTGAAGCGCGCGGGGCGAGGAGTCAGCCCCAGCATTTT. Its translation is CASSEARGARSQPQHF.

The chain carries TRBV18 and TRBJ2-1, with D uncertain. Looked up from germline, CDR1 is KGHSH and CDR2 is LQKENI. This CDR3 spans 14 amino acids. The V and J ends lost 1 base and 2 bases respectively, with 6 bases between them. The CDR3 DNA reads as TGTGCCAGCTCACCACTGCAAGCCTACAATGAGCAGTTCTTC. Encoded protein: CASSPLQAYNEQFF.